Listed here are 2 T cell receptor beta chains from one sample, sequenced in a study of human T cells and chemical hapten exposure. In TCRdb, the RACE reads were re-called with MiXCR into one record per CDR3 protein. The table includes approximately 90,000 distinct CDR3 sequences, roughly a quarter detected once. Time point specified: patch test 3, about 24 weeks after DPC sensitization. Treatment: therapeutic diphenylcyclopropenone sensitization with weekly scalp DPC. This specimen consisted of whole blood, obtained in connection with sensitization to the hapten diphenylcyclopropenone (DPC). Receptors originate from a man aged 35-49 years with alopecia areata. Some clones in this sample may be carry-over from other donors' samples.

CDR3 protein: CASSDWQGTNQPQHF. For the CDR3, the DNA is TGTGCCAGCTCGGACTGGCAGGGTACAAATCAGCCCCAGCATTTT. The chain joins TRBV2 to TRBJ1-5; maybe TRBD1 (5 bases). The CDR3 spans 15 residues. CDR1 SNHLY and CDR2 FYNNEI come from the germline V gene. Trimming cost V 8 bases and J 4 bases, with 18 bases left between them.

The chain links TRBV28 to TRBJ2-5; D remains ambiguous. CDR1 and CDR2 (germline): MDHEN, SYDVKM. The V end was cut by 5 bases, the J end by 3 bases, with 10 bases between. This CDR3 has 13 residues. CDR3 amino acids: CASSQGREETQYF. CDR3 DNA sequence: TGTGCCAGCAGTCAAGGACGAGAAGAGACCCAGTACTTC.